This paragraph reports one T cell receptor beta chain. Individuals aged roughly 18 to 95 years were recruited from 24 US areas. The CDR3 consists of 12 residues. The germline V and J ends were trimmed by 1 base and 8 bases, with 7 bases remaining between them. Germline V gives CDR1 LNHDA, CDR2 SQIVND (reference sequence). The entry originates in a study of blood T cell repertoires in COVID-19. About the research overall: The United States, Italy and Spain provided the acute and convalescent COVID-19 samples.

As originally analysed: For nucleated cells, counts were estimated from reference gene primer amplification. Here immunoSEQ multiplex PCR was the method, and the copy in TCRdb shows in-frame clones only, minus some. V and J calls and clone size come straight from that table; D and trimming were deduced from the DNA. The sample has about 410,000 clones, about 90% seen once. Sequenced: PBMCs or T cells enriched from blood (not recorded which). This TCR was recovered from a man between 18 and 29 years old who had recovered from COVID-19. The rearrangement uses TRBV19 and TRBJ2-3; possible D gene TRBD2, 5 bases. CDR3 bases: TGTGCCAGTAGTATAGCCGGAGGTACGCAGTATTTT. This translates into CASSIAGGTQYF. The full variable domain, with the rest looked up from reference TRBV19 and TRBJ2-3, is DGGITQSPKYLFRKEGQNVTLSCEQNLNHDAMYWYRQDPGQGLRLIYYSQIVNDFQKGDIAEGYSVSREKKESFPLTVTSAQKNPTAFYLCASSIAGGTQYFGPGTRLTVL.